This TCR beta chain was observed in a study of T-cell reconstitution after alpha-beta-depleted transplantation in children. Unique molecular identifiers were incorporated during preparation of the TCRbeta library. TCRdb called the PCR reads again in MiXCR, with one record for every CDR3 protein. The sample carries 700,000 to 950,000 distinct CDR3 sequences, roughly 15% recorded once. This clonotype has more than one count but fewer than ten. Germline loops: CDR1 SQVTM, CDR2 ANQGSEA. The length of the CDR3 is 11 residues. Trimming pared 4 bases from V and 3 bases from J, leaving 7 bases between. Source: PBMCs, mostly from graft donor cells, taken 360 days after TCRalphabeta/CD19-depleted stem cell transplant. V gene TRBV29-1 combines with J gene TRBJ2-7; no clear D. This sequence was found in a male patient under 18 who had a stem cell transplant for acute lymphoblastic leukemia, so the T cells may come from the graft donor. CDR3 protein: CSVVVGYEQYF. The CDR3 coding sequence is TGCAGCGTTGTGGTGGGCTACGAGCAGTACTTC.